A selection of T cell receptor beta chains follows, all from one sample in a study of T cell responses to AZD1222 COVID-19 vaccine. TCRdb's copy holds only in-frame clones and misses some; the assay was immunoSEQ multiplex PCR. The sample lists 50,000 or so clones, about 89% occurring once. The sample consisted of peripheral blood, taken 28 days after the second AZD1222 dose. Every receptor here comes from an adult who received the AZD1222 COVID-19 vaccine. CDR3s include the opening cysteine and the closing phenylalanine or tryptophan. A D gene is named only where the DNA matches it firmly. A clone size is listed for some rows: how often the clone was seen (once, few, many), or a class if it is expanded.

clone_size	v_call	d_call	j_call	cdr3_aa	cdr3_nt
-	TRBV29-1	-	TRBJ2-2	CSVEQGPKMIF	TGCAGCGTTGAACAGGGGCCTAAAATGATTTTT
-	TRBV9	-	TRBJ1-4	CASSVATGPNEKLFF	TGTGCCAGCAGCGTAGCGACAGGCCCGAATGAAAAACTGTTTTTT
-	TRBV3-1/TRBV3-2	-	TRBJ2-2	CASSQGFNTGELFF	TGTGCCAGCAGTCAGGGGTTTAACACCGGGGAGCTGTTTTTT
-	TRBV18	-	TRBJ1-2	CASSHPSGDYYTF	TGTGCCAGCTCTCACCCCAGTGGAGATTACTACACCTTC
-	TRBV19	-	TRBJ1-4	CATRRGFEKLFF	TGTGCCACCCGACGAGGGTTCGAAAAACTGTTTTTT
once	TRBV5-4	-	TRBJ1-5	CASSLGLDQPQHF	TGTGCCAGCAGCTTGGGATTGGATCAGCCCCAGCATTTT
once	TRBV10-3	TRBD1	TRBJ1-3	CATGTGGNTIYF	TGTGCCACAGGGACAGGGGGAAACACCATATATTTT
-	TRBV11-3	-	TRBJ2-7	CASSPRPARSYEQYF	TGTGCCAGCAGCCCAAGACCGGCTAGGTCCTACGAGCAGTACTTC
-	TRBV5-1	-	TRBJ2-3	CASSSSGTGGTDTQYF	TGCGCCAGCAGCTCATCCGGGACCGGGGGCACAGATACGCAGTATTTT
-	TRBV25-1	TRBD1	TRBJ2-1	CASSEYKGATYNEQFF	TGTGCCAGCAGTGAATATAAGGGGGCGACCTACAATGAGCAGTTCTTC
-	TRBV12-3/TRBV12-4	-	TRBJ2-3	CASSVSRGQYF	TGTGCCAGCAGTGTCTCTCGGGGGCAGTATTTT